This record covers a single T cell receptor (beta chain). The target antigen is unknown. Each sample yielded at least 6.5 million isolated PBMCs. These data originate in a study of blood T cells in healthy people across ages. CDR1 SGHTA and CDR2 FQGNSA come from the germline V gene. The V end was cut by 5 bases, the J end by 7 bases, with 15 bases between. The CDR3 has 13 amino acids. For the second PCR, which ran for roughly 7 to 11 cycles, a sample-barcoded 5' primer and a J-beta primer mix were used. The template-switch adaptor was a 5' adaptor with 12 random nucleotides. It tagged each cDNA molecule. TCRdb redid the calling of the 5' RACE reads with MiXCR, one entry per CDR3 protein. Of around 800,000 distinct CDR3 sequences in the sample, under 55% were seen once. Study-level results: Diversity was higher, and naive CD4+ cells more numerous, in long-lived donors than in aged donors. Estimates of total diversity, which came from one million sequenced T cells, were considered to be underestimates.

The sequence was collected from a man between 60 and 70 years old in good health. The V and J genes are TRBV7-2 and TRBJ2-7, with a weak D call TRBD2 (5 bases). Sequenced material: blood. The CDR3 sequence: CASSRDYPGEQYF. The CDR3 coding sequence is TGTGCCAGCAGCCGAGACTATCCGGGGGAGCAGTACTTC.